What follows are 12 T cell receptor beta chains derived from one specimen sequenced in a study of cytomegalovirus exposure and HLA in healthy donors. A multiplex PCR was run with 60 Vbeta primers and 13 Jbeta primers. The data were produced by immunoSEQ multiplex PCR, yet TCRdb's version contains in-frame clones alone and is incomplete. Among some 150,000 clones listed, 70% to 75% were seen once. Sequencing was carried out using PBMCs. All receptors derive from a human donor in good health.

The rearrangement uses TRBV18 and TRBJ2-5, with a possible D match to TRBD1 (5 bases). Germline V lookup: CDR1 KGHSH, CDR2 LQKENI. This CDR3 comprises 13 residues. V lost 0 bases, J lost 5 bases, and 7 bases lay in between. CDR3 in DNA: TGTGCCAGCTCACCACCAGGGGTGGAGACCCAGTACTTC. Its protein product is CASSPPGVETQYF.

In this sample, this clone turned up a few times. The chain carries TRBV2 and TRBJ2-7; 8 bases are shared with TRBD1. The germline CDR1 and CDR2 sequences are SNHLY and FYNNEI. The ends lost 8 bases at V and 2 bases at J; junction bases unmatched: 14. The length of the CDR3 is 16 residues. CDR3 coding DNA: TGTGCCAGCCTCCGGACAGGGAGAGAGGTACCCTACGAGCAGTACTTC. Its protein is CASLRTGREVPYEQYF.

This clone was detected a few times. The chain couples TRBV2 to TRBJ2-2; D might be TRBD2 (6 bases). The CDR3 consists of 15 residues. From germline, CDR1 is SNHLY and CDR2 FYNNEI. Trimming shortened V by 4 bases and J by 4 bases, and 13 bases separated the two germline ends. CDR3 DNA sequence: TGTGCCAGCAGTGTACGGGAGAGCTCCACCGGGGAGCTGTTTTTT. Its protein product is CASSVRESSTGELFF. Based on the CDR3 plus reference TRBV2 and TRBJ2-2, the full variable domain is EPEVTQTPSHQVTQMGQEVILRCVPISNHLYFYWYRQILGQKVEFLVSFYNNEISEKSEIFDDQFSVERPDGSNFTLKIRSTKLEDSAMYFCASSVRESSTGELFFGEGSRLTVL.

The chain links TRBV4-1 to TRBJ2-1; D perhaps matches TRBD2 (5 bases). V was trimmed by 1 base and J by 0 bases, leaving 13 bases between them. From germline, CDR1 is MGHRA and CDR2 YSYEKL. This CDR3 comprises 17 residues. CDR3 amino acids: CASSQGGEITSYNEQFF. The CDR3, as DNA: TGCGCCAGCAGCCAAGGGGGAGAAATAACCTCCTACAATGAGCAGTTCTTC.

CDR3 nucleotide sequence: TGTGCCAGCAGTGAATATCGAGGGGGGGCCGCCGAGCAGTACTTC. As protein: CASSEYRGGAAEQYF. This chain connects TRBV6-1 to TRBJ2-7; D is perhaps TRBD2 (7 bases). CDR1 is MNHNS, CDR2 SASEGT, per germline. Trimming left V 2 bases short and J 6 bases short, with 17 bases between. This CDR3 comprises 15 residues.

The rearrangement joins TRBV28 to TRBJ2-5; 11 nucleotides align to TRBD2. The length of the CDR3 is 15 residues. Losses at the gene ends were 6 bases for V and 5 bases for J; bases not matched to a gene: 8. CDR1 and CDR2 from the germline V gene are MDHEN and SYDVKM. CDR3 nucleotide sequence: TGTGCCAGCAGCCCGACTAGCGGGGTGTTGGAGACCCAGTACTTC. Translating gives CASSPTSGVLETQYF.

This clone has just a few counts. The chain carries TRBV28 and TRBJ2-2, with a weak D call TRBD2 (6 bases). The CDR3 contains 15 residues. Germline CDR1 is MDHEN and CDR2 is SYDVKM. The V end was cut by 6 bases, the J end by 8 bases, with 19 bases between. CDR3 sequence: CASSRLDLPSGELFF. In DNA, the CDR3 is TGTGCCAGCAGCCGACTAGACCTGCCGTCTGGGGAGCTGTTTTTT. The whole variable domain, remainder taken from reference TRBV28 and TRBJ2-2, is DVKVTQSSRYLVKRTGEKVFLECVQDMDHENMFWYRQDPGLGLRLIYFSYDVKMKEKGDIPEGYSVSREKKERFSLILESASTNQTSMYLCASSRLDLPSGELFFGEGSRLTVL.

There are a few counts of this clone. V is TRBV2 and J is TRBJ1-2, with unresolved D. CDR3 length equals 13 residues. Between the trimmed V and J ends, which lost 6 bases and 1 base, there was a span of 9 bases. The germline gives CDR1 SNHLY, CDR2 FYNNEI. The CDR3 DNA reads TGTGCCAGCAGGGGCGACGGTAACTATGGCTACACCTTC. Its translation is CASRGDGNYGYTF. Full variable domain (outside the CDR3, taken from reference TRBV2 and TRBJ1-2): EPEVTQTPSHQVTQMGQEVILRCVPISNHLYFYWYRQILGQKVEFLVSFYNNEISEKSEIFDDQFSVERPDGSNFTLKIRSTKLEDSAMYFCASRGDGNYGYTFGSGTRLTVV.

The chain employs TRBV2 and TRBJ2-1, with a tentative D call TRBD2 (5 bases). Between the trimmed V and J ends, which lost 3 bases and 7 bases, there was a span of 16 bases. CDR1 and CDR2 from the germline V gene are SNHLY and FYNNEI. The CDR3 is 15 amino acids. CDR3: CASSDSSGRRNEQFF. For the CDR3, the DNA is TGTGCCAGCAGTGATTCAAGCGGAAGAAGGAATGAGCAGTTCTTC. Based on the CDR3 plus reference TRBV2 and TRBJ2-1, the full variable domain is EPEVTQTPSHQVTQMGQEVILRCVPISNHLYFYWYRQILGQKVEFLVSFYNNEISEKSEIFDDQFSVERPDGSNFTLKIRSTKLEDSAMYFCASSDSSGRRNEQFFGPGTRLTVL.

The chain employs TRBV6-6 and TRBJ2-1; 8 bases align to TRBD1. The trim removed 6 bases at V and 4 bases at J, leaving 11 bases unmatched. CDR1 and CDR2 (germline): MNHNY, SVGAGI (reference sequence). The CDR3 has 16 residues. The CDR3 loop reads CASRRTGTLFYNEQFF. The CDR3 DNA sequence: TGTGCCAGCAGGAGGACAGGGACCCTTTTTTACAATGAGCAGTTCTTC.

V is TRBV27 and J is TRBJ2-1; D possibly corresponds to TRBD2 (5 bases). Per germline, CDR1 MNHEY and CDR2 SMNVEV (reference sequence). The CDR3 consists of 14 residues. With 2 bases removed from V and 10 bases from J, the gap between germline ends came to 15 bases. The CDR3 DNA reads as TGTGCCAGCAGTTTAATGGCACGGGGTAGGGAGCAGTTCTTC. Its translation: CASSLMARGREQFF.

The chain couples TRBV5-1 to TRBJ2-7, with D possibly matching TRBD2 (6 bases). The germline V and J ends were trimmed by 0 bases and 2 bases, with 12 bases remaining between them. CDR1 is SGHRS, CDR2 YFSETQ, per germline. This CDR3 is built from 15 residues. The CDR3 DNA reads as TGCGCCAGCAGCTTGGGCGGGGACCCAACCTACGAGCAGTACTTC. Protein: CASSLGGDPTYEQYF.